This TCR beta chain appears in the sequencing data of a study of T cells in Graves' hyperthyroidism and ophthalmopathy. Study conclusions and caveats: From stable hyperthyroidism, ophthalmopathy was set apart by a 13 V-J model.

This clonotype was found many times. Its antigen is unidentified. Patients aged 18 to 65 had newly diagnosed hyperthyroidism lasting under 2 months. CDR1 is MGHRA, CDR2 YSYEKL, per germline. After removal of 1 base from V and 9 bases from J, the junction contained 8 bases not matched to a gene. The CDR3 spans 16 residues. The investigators amplified TCR beta CDR3 regions from RNA transcripts. The HTBI primer set drove a first-round RT-PCR of the TCR CDR3. Each CDR3 protein gets one entry after TCRdb re-called the multiplex PCR reads with MiXCR. The table shows under 800,000 distinct CDR3 sequences, with 14% occurring only once.

The V call is TRBV4-1, the J call TRBJ2-7; 14 nucleotides line up with TRBD2. The sequence derives from a woman between 18 and 29 years old with Graves' hyperthyroidism. The source material was blood. The CDR3, as DNA: TGCGCCAGCAGCCAAGCCCCGGGACTAGCGGGAGTCGGGCAGTACTTC. Protein sequence: CASSQAPGLAGVGQYF.